The 20 T cell receptor beta chains below all came from one sample that was sequenced in a study of shared clonotypes between healthy human individuals. Using immunoSEQ multiplex PCR, the repertoire was profiled, and TCRdb retains in-frame clones only, with some absent. The data hold approximately 440,000 clones, with approximately 77% observed a single time. The sequencing sample was made of PBMCs. The receptors shown here come from a woman in her thirties or forties in good health. Some clones in this sample may be carry-over from other donors' samples.

Note on this clone: The identical CDR3 is also encoded by other nucleotide sequences in the sample. The CDR3 spells CASSLGGLNTEAFF. In nucleotides, the CDR3 is TGTGCCAGCAGCTTAGGCGGCCTAAACACTGAAGCTTTCTTT. The V and J genes are TRBV7-9 and TRBJ1-1; D unclear. Germline-derived CDR1 and CDR2 are SEHNR and FQNEAQ (reference sequence). With 1 base removed from V and 2 bases from J, the gap between germline ends came to 8 bases. The CDR3 totals 14 residues.

The rearrangement joins TRBV5-6 to TRBJ2-7; 10 bases map to TRBD1. Germline assignment: CDR1 SGHDT and CDR2 YYEEEE. This CDR3 comprises 19 residues. V shed 1 base and J 4 bases; nucleotides not matched to a gene: 17. The CDR3 here is CASSLWTGGNPGWVYEQYF. CDR3 in DNA: TGTGCCAGCAGCTTGTGGACAGGGGGAAATCCCGGTTGGGTGTACGAGCAGTACTTC.

V and J are TRBV28 and TRBJ1-2; D perhaps matches TRBD1 (6 bases). The CDR3 extends over 14 amino acids. The germline V gene has CDR1 MDHEN and CDR2 SYDVKM. With 2 bases removed from V and 8 bases from J, the gap between germline ends came to 15 bases. The CDR3 DNA reads TGTGCCAGCAGTTTAGCCGGGACAAGGATCGGCTACACCTTC. Protein sequence: CASSLAGTRIGYTF.

The gene calls are TRBV28 and TRBJ1-5, with 7 bases matching TRBD1. V lost 6 bases and J lost 0; bases outside the gene matches: 5. CDR1 and CDR2 from the germline V gene are MDHEN and SYDVKM. This CDR3 has 15 amino acids. CDR3 bases: TGTGCCAGCAGGGGGACAGTTTATAGCAATCAGCCCCAGCATTTT. Translating gives CASRGTVYSNQPQHF. The full variable domain, completed using reference TRBV28 and TRBJ1-5, is DVKVTQSSRYLVKRTGEKVFLECVQDMDHENMFWYRQDPGLGLRLIYFSYDVKMKEKGDIPEGYSVSREKKERFSLILESASTNQTSMYLCASRGTVYSNQPQHFGDGTRLSIL.

On this clone itself: Without the conserved terminal phenylalanine or tryptophan, this CDR3 likely stems from a read error. Other DNA sequences in this sample translate to the same CDR3. This chain links TRBV29-1 with TRBJ1-1; no clear D. This CDR3 is built from 14 residues. Looked up from germline, CDR1 is SQVTM and CDR2 is ANQGSEA. Trimming removed 4 bases from V and 1 base from J, with 13 bases in between. The CDR3 protein is CSVASGASNTEAFS. The CDR3 DNA reads TGCAGCGTTGCCTCCGGTGCGTCGAACACTGAAGCTTTCTCT.

This chain uses TRBV7-9 with TRBJ2-1; D is perhaps TRBD2 (6 bases). V lost 3 bases and J 9 bases, leaving 9 bases between the germline ends. The length of the CDR3 is 12 residues. Germline V gene sequence: CDR1 SEHNR, CDR2 FQNEAQ (reference sequence). CDR3 DNA sequence: TGTGCCAGCAGCTTGCCACTAGCTGAGCAGTTCTTC. It translates to CASSLPLAEQFF.

The rearrangement uses TRBV7-2 and TRBJ2-2; maybe TRBD1 (5 bases). Per the germline V gene, CDR1 is SGHTA and CDR2 is FQGNSA. The CDR3 has 15 residues. Between the trimmed V and J ends, which lost 2 bases and 2 bases, there was a span of 9 bases. The CDR3 DNA reads TGTGCCAGCAGCTTACTGCGGACAAACACCGGGGAGCTGTTTTTT. It yields the protein CASSLLRTNTGELFF.

This clone occurred a few times. The germline gene is not matched at one end of the junction; a read error may be the cause. The V call is TRBV5-5, the J call TRBJ2-3; D is uncertain. This CDR3 has 13 amino acids. The germline CDR1 and CDR2 sequences are SGHKS and YYEKEE (reference sequence). In nucleotides, the CDR3 is TGTGCCAGCAGCTTTGGAAGGAGAGATACGCAGTGTTTT. Its protein product is CASSFGRRDTQCF.

The CDR3 sequence: CATQPGTSSYEQYF. The CDR3 DNA reads TGTGCCACCCAGCCTGGGACTAGCTCCTACGAGCAGTACTTC. V gene TRBV28 combines with J gene TRBJ2-7; the match to TRBD2 covers 8 bases. This CDR3 has 14 residues. Per the germline V gene, CDR1 is MDHEN and CDR2 is SYDVKM. Trimming took 10 bases from V and 0 from J; bases not matched to a gene: 8. Combining the CDR3 with reference TRBV28 and TRBJ2-7 gives the whole variable domain DVKVTQSSRYLVKRTGEKVFLECVQDMDHENMFWYRQDPGLGLRLIYFSYDVKMKEKGDIPEGYSVSREKKERFSLILESASTNQTSMYLCATQPGTSSYEQYFGPGTRLTVT.

The chain carries TRBV27 and TRBJ2-7; 7 bases match TRBD2. The J segment lost 4 bases and the V segment lost 3 bases, leaving 6 bases of the junction unmatched. Germline CDR1 reads MNHEY; CDR2 reads SMNVEV (reference sequence). This CDR3 comprises 14 residues. The CDR3 spells CASSLSSSGYEQYF. In nucleotides, the CDR3 is TGTGCCAGCAGTTTGAGTTCTAGCGGATACGAGCAGTACTTC.

Turning to this clone: A far larger clone is one base from this, pointing to a likely read error. V gene TRBV2 combines with J gene TRBJ2-7, with D hard to call. The CDR3 is made up of 12 amino acids. Germline V lookup: CDR1 SNHLY, CDR2 FYNNEI. In DNA, the CDR3 is TGTACCAGCAGATTGGATACTTACGAGCAGTACTTC. Amino acid sequence: CTSRLDTYEQYF.

The V call is TRBV5-1, the J call TRBJ2-5; D is unclear. There are 14 residues in the CDR3. The V end lost 1 base, the J end lost 5 bases, and 12 bases lay between the germline ends. Germline assignment: CDR1 SGHRS and CDR2 YFSETQ. The CDR3 spells CASSLSPPSETQYF. For the CDR3, the DNA is TGCGCCAGCAGCTTGTCCCCCCCGTCGGAGACCCAGTACTTC. The full variable domain, its missing parts supplied by reference TRBV5-1 and TRBJ2-5, is KAGVTQTPRYLIKTRGQQVTLSCSPISGHRSVSWYQQTPGQGLQFLFEYFSETQRNKGNFPGRFSGRQFSNSRSEMNVSTLELGDSALYLCASSLSPPSETQYFGPGTRLLVL.

This chain uses TRBV2 with TRBJ2-6; 8 positions match TRBD1. The germline CDR1 and CDR2 sequences are SNHLY and FYNNEI. The CDR3 loop spans 14 amino acids. J gave up 3 bases and V 8 bases, and 3 bases lay outside the gene matches. The CDR3 sequence is CASHRGVGANVLTF. DNA of the CDR3: TGTGCCAGCCACAGGGGGGTTGGGGCCAACGTCCTGACTTTC.

This chain uses TRBV7-8 with TRBJ2-1, with 12 bases matching TRBD2. The CDR3 is made up of 16 amino acids. The germline gives CDR1 SGHVS, CDR2 FQNEAQ. Trimming took 6 bases from V and 5 from J; bases not matched to a gene: 8. Written as DNA, the CDR3 is TGTGCCAGCAGACGAACGGGACTAGCGGGCCACAATGAGCAGTTCTTC. Amino acid sequence: CASRRTGLAGHNEQFF.

The chain has TRBV28 and TRBJ1-3; 7 nucleotides agree with TRBD1. After removal of 5 bases from V and 3 bases from J, the junction contained 7 bases not matched to a gene. This CDR3 contains 15 residues. Germline V gene data show CDR1 as MDHEN and CDR2 as SYDVKM. CDR3: CASSLTGSLGNTIYF. In DNA, the CDR3 is TGTGCCAGCAGTCTGACAGGGTCACTTGGAAACACCATATATTTT.

This clone was recorded only once. The chain uses TRBV10-3 and TRBJ1-1; 7 positions agree with TRBD1. With 3 bases clipped from V and 10 bases from J, the junction kept 8 bases outside the gene matches. Germline V gives CDR1 ENHRY, CDR2 SYGVKD. CDR3 size: 13 residues. The CDR3 sequence is CAISEQGGGGAFF. In nucleotides, the CDR3 is TGTGCCATCAGTGAACAAGGGGGCGGCGGAGCTTTCTTT.

The rearrangement links TRBV5-1 to TRBJ2-5; 8 nucleotides line up with TRBD1. Germline values: CDR1 SGHRS, CDR2 YFSETQ. Trimming at V came to 2 bases and at J to 0 bases, leaving 3 bases not matched to a gene. The CDR3 loop spans 15 amino acids. The CDR3 loop reads CASSLMGQDQETQYF. For the CDR3, the DNA is TGCGCCAGCAGCTTAATGGGACAGGACCAAGAGACCCAGTACTTC. The full variable domain, rest sourced from reference TRBV5-1 and TRBJ2-5, is KAGVTQTPRYLIKTRGQQVTLSCSPISGHRSVSWYQQTPGQGLQFLFEYFSETQRNKGNFPGRFSGRQFSNSRSEMNVSTLELGDSALYLCASSLMGQDQETQYFGPGTRLLVL.

The genes are TRBV9 and TRBJ2-7; D may be TRBD2 (6 bases). The germline gives CDR1 SGDLS, CDR2 YYNGEE. Between the trimmed V and J ends, which lost 6 bases and 8 bases, there was a span of 21 bases. The CDR3 is 14 residues long. CDR3 DNA sequence: TGTGCCAGCACCCCCAACTCTCAGGGAGGTAAGCAGTACTTC. Translated: CASTPNSQGGKQYF.

This clone appeared a single time. This sequence joins TRBV5-1 and TRBJ2-5, with a tentative D call TRBD1 (6 bases). The DNA matches TRBJ2-7 better at its end, which makes the J call doubtful. The CDR3 loop spans 13 amino acids. Germline-derived CDR1 and CDR2 are SGHRS and YFSETQ. The CDR3 DNA follows: TGCGCCAGCAGCTTGGACGGACAGTACGAGCAGTACTTC. Its protein product is CASSLDGQYEQYF.

Only one count was recorded for this clone. A far larger clone is a single base away, which makes a read error likely. This sample includes further DNA sequences coding for the same CDR3. This chain joins TRBV7-3 and TRBJ2-1; D might be TRBD2 (6 bases). Germline V gene lookup returns CDR1 SGHTA and CDR2 FQGTGA. CDR3 size: 15 residues. V gave up 2 bases and J gave up 10 bases, with 18 bases separating them. In DNA, the CDR3 is TGTGCCAGCAGCTTATTGCGGGGACGTCAGGACGAGCAGTTCTTC. This codes for CASSLLRGRQDEQFF.